A single sample gave rise to the 18 T cell receptor beta chains below, sequenced in a study of cytomegalovirus exposure and HLA in healthy donors. Produced via immunoSEQ multiplex PCR; TCRdb's table is partial and in-frame only. Among approximately 160,000 clones listed, 75% to 95% were seen once. Sample: PBMCs. The source of these receptors is a woman younger than 35 in good health and CMV-seropositive.

This sequence joins TRBV7-9 and TRBJ1-1; 9 bases are a match to TRBD1. There are 16 residues in the CDR3. The germline V gene has CDR1 SEHNR and CDR2 FQNEAQ (reference sequence). With V trimmed by 4 bases and J by 0 bases, 6 bases remained unmatched. The CDR3, as DNA: TGTGCCAGCAGCTCCCCCGGGACAGGGATGAACACTGAAGCTTTCTTT. Its translation: CASSSPGTGMNTEAFF.

In regard to this clone: Distinct nucleotide sequences in the sample also encode this CDR3. The rearrangement links TRBV7-2 to TRBJ2-3; D may be TRBD1 (5 bases). The CDR3 totals 13 residues. The V gene lost 0 bases and the J gene lost 4 bases, with 5 bases spanning the gap. Germline V gene data show CDR1 as SGHTA and CDR2 as FQGNSA. This CDR3 is CASSLARADTQYF. The DNA of the CDR3 is TGTGCCAGCAGCTTAGCCAGGGCAGATACGCAGTATTTT.

The chain employs TRBV6-6 and TRBJ1-2; D unclear. The CDR3 has 11 amino acids. Trimming took off 6 bases at V and 6 bases at J, with 8 bases between the two ends. Germline assignment: CDR1 MNHNY and CDR2 SVGAGI (reference sequence). The CDR3 DNA follows: TGTGCCAGCAGCCCAGCGGATGGCTACACCTTC. This encodes CASSPADGYTF.

This clone was detected once. One junction end disagrees with the germline gene, perhaps due to a read error. The V call is TRBV27, the J call TRBJ2-1; 10 bases are a match to TRBD2. This CDR3 contains 16 residues. Germline V gene lookup returns CDR1 MNHEY and CDR2 SMNVEV (reference sequence). The DNA for the CDR3 is TGTGCCAGCAGCACTCTACTAGCGGGGTCCTACAATGGGCAGTTCTTC. Residues: CASSTLLAGSYNGQFF.

The V and J genes are TRBV6-6 and TRBJ1-2; D is undetermined. Germline values: CDR1 MNHNY, CDR2 SVGAGI (reference sequence). The CDR3 runs to 14 residues. V lost 6 bases, J lost 8 bases, and 19 bases lay in between. CDR3: CASRGGGSGGGYTF. CDR3 bases: TGTGCCAGCAGGGGAGGAGGGTCGGGAGGCGGCTACACCTTC.

The CDR3 region is CASSPIGGANTGELFF. The DNA for the CDR3 is TGTGCCAGTAGTCCGATTGGGGGCGCGAACACCGGGGAGCTGTTTTTT. The rearrangement joins TRBV19 to TRBJ2-2, with D tentatively TRBD1 (6 bases). The V and J ends lost 5 bases and 0 bases respectively, with 13 bases between them. CDR1 and CDR2 from the germline V gene are LNHDA and SQIVND (reference sequence). The CDR3 runs to 16 residues. The whole variable domain, remainder taken from reference TRBV19 and TRBJ2-2, is DGGITQSPKYLFRKEGQNVTLSCEQNLNHDAMYWYRQDPGQGLRLIYYSQIVNDFQKGDIAEGYSVSREKKESFPLTVTSAQKNPTAFYLCASSPIGGANTGELFFGEGSRLTVL.

The rearrangement uses TRBV7-8 and TRBJ1-4; the D gene is possibly TRBD1 (5 bases). CDR1 SGHVS and CDR2 FQNEAQ come from the germline V gene. CDR3 length equals 16 residues. V gave up 4 bases and J gave up 7 bases, with 19 bases separating them. CDR3 in DNA: TGTGCCAGCAGCTGGGGCCGCGGGGGAAAGAGTGAAAAACTGTTTTTT. It encodes CASSWGRGGKSEKLFF.

This chain links TRBV9 with TRBJ1-2; 11 bases line up with TRBD1. After removal of 2 bases from V and 5 bases from J, the junction contained 5 bases not matched to a gene. CDR3 size: 15 residues. The germline gives CDR1 SGDLS, CDR2 YYNGEE. The CDR3 DNA reads as TGTGCCAGCAGCGTCGGGACAGGGGGATCTTATGGCTACACCTTC. Protein product: CASSVGTGGSYGYTF.

The V call is TRBV9, the J call TRBJ1-3, with no clear D. The CDR3 sequence is 14 residues long. Trimming took off 0 bases at V and 4 bases at J, with 8 bases between the two ends. The germline V gene encodes CDR1 SGDLS and CDR2 YYNGEE. CDR3 loop: CASSVGDGGNTIYF. CDR3 DNA: TGTGCCAGCAGCGTAGGTGACGGGGGAAACACCATATATTTT.

The V gene is TRBV29-1, the J gene TRBJ1-1; D gene unclear. V lost 2 bases and J lost 5, with 9 bases in between. CDR3 length: 12 residues. Germline V gene lookup returns CDR1 SQVTM and CDR2 ANQGSEA. DNA of the CDR3: TGCAGCGTTGAATCGGGGTGGACTGAAGCTTTCTTT. It specifies CSVESGWTEAFF.

The chain has TRBV9 and TRBJ2-7; 12 bases align to TRBD2. V trimming: 0 bases; J trimming: 5 bases; junction bases outside the gene matches: 0. This CDR3 is 14 amino acids long. Germline V gene data show CDR1 as SGDLS and CDR2 as YYNGEE. The CDR3 sequence is CASSVGLAGDEQYF. For the CDR3, the DNA is TGTGCCAGCAGCGTAGGACTAGCGGGAGACGAGCAGTACTTC.

CDR3 in amino acids: CASSRTSGRANEQYF. CDR3 DNA sequence: TGTGCCAGCAGTAGGACTAGCGGGAGGGCGAACGAGCAGTACTTC. V and J are TRBV5-6 and TRBJ2-7; 15 nucleotides align to TRBD2. The V gene end was trimmed by 5 bases and the J gene end by 5 bases; junction bases not matched to a gene: 5. This CDR3 has 15 amino acids. Germline values: CDR1 SGHDT, CDR2 YYEEEE.

The chain is built from TRBV13 and TRBJ1-5; TRBD1 agrees at 7 bases. J was trimmed by 4 bases and V by 0 bases; bases with no gene match: 0. Germline loops: CDR1 PRHDT, CDR2 FYEKMQ (reference sequence). This CDR3 region has 14 residues. This CDR3 reads CASSLGQGNQPQHF. The CDR3, as DNA: TGTGCCAGCAGCTTAGGACAGGGGAATCAGCCCCAGCATTTT.

The chain carries TRBV28 and TRBJ2-5, with TRBD2 matching 11 bases. Per the germline V gene, CDR1 is MDHEN and CDR2 is SYDVKM. Trimming removed 5 bases from V and 5 bases from J; junction bases left unmatched: 13. This CDR3 comprises 17 residues. Here the CDR3 DNA reads TGTGCCAGCAGTCCCCCGAGACTAGCGGGATTTCGTGAGACCCAGTACTTC. Translation gives CASSPPRLAGFRETQYF.

The chain carries TRBV7-2 and TRBJ2-5; tentatively, D is TRBD2 (5 bases). Trimming pared 4 bases from V and 0 bases from J, leaving 9 bases between. Germline CDR1 SGHTA, CDR2 FQGNSA. This CDR3 is 14 amino acids long. CDR3 coding DNA: TGTGCCAGCAGCTATGGACTGTACCAAGAGACCCAGTACTTC. Translating gives CASSYGLYQETQYF.

V and J are TRBV18 and TRBJ2-2; 8 positions agree with TRBD1. Germline V gives CDR1 KGHSH, CDR2 LQKENI. Trimming at V came to 6 bases and at J to 0 bases, leaving 3 bases not matched to a gene. This CDR3 is 15 amino acids long. The CDR3 nucleotides are TGTGCCAGCTCCCAGGGACAGGCGAACACCGGGGAGCTGTTTTTT. This gives the protein CASSQGQANTGELFF.

The chain uses TRBV14 and TRBJ2-7; a possible D gene is TRBD2 (6 bases). Trimming took 2 bases from V and 0 from J, leaving 11 bases between them. The CDR3 length is 15 residues. From germline, CDR1 is SGHDN and CDR2 FVKESK. The CDR3 loop is CASSQTRRDSYEQYF. The CDR3 DNA reads TGTGCCAGCAGCCAAACGCGGCGGGACTCCTACGAGCAGTACTTC.

This clone turned up a few times. V is TRBV4-3 and J is TRBJ2-1; perhaps TRBD1 as D (6 bases). Trimming took 1 base from V and 10 from J, leaving 11 bases between them. The CDR3 is 13 amino acids. Looked up from germline, CDR1 is LGHNA and CDR2 is YSLEER. This chain's CDR3 is CASSQVLGAEQFF. The CDR3 bases are TGCGCCAGCAGCCAAGTTTTGGGGGCCGAGCAGTTCTTC.